The 27 T cell receptor beta chains below were found in one sample sequenced in a study of regulatory T cells in long-lasting Graves disease (dated by TCRdb to the early 2020s). The sample's time point label, decoded: newly diagnosed GD, antithyroid drugs for less than 3 months. RNA was extracted from PBMCs in TRIzol for both TCR sequencing and RNA sequencing. The library was produced with multiplex PCR. This sample was sequenced with an Illumina HiSeq 4000. TCR beta libraries were built with iRepertoire HTBI primers and Arm-PCR amplification of CDR3 regions. TCRdb reprocessing: public reads trimmed at Q25 with fastp, clones called with MiXCR, in-frame beta chains kept. Under each unique CDR3 protein, matching rows form one entry showing the most common genes and DNA. The sample records 600,000 to 650,000 distinct CDR3 sequences, around 15% of which are singletons. The top ten hold around 19% of the sample.

This same sample was also taken into another study, of T cells in Graves' hyperthyroidism and ophthalmopathy.

This specimen consisted of peripheral blood mononuclear cells (PBMCs), obtained at new diagnosis, from a patient treated with antithyroid drugs. These receptors came from a woman in her 30s with Graves disease. Donor details come from another sample of the same person, matched by shared clones.

This clonotype has a count of ten or more. The chain recombines TRBV28 with TRBJ2-6; no clear D gene. CDR3 length equals 14 residues. Trimming left V 4 bases short and J 2 bases short, with 6 bases between. Per the germline V gene, CDR1 is MDHEN and CDR2 is SYDVKM. The CDR3 protein is CASSSLAGANVLTF. DNA for the CDR3: TGTGCCAGCAGTTCCCTTGCTGGGGCCAACGTCCTGACTTTC.

The V gene is TRBV5-4, the J gene TRBJ2-5; D might be TRBD1 or TRBD2, each matching 5 bases. Germline V lookup: CDR1 SGHNT, CDR2 YYREEE (reference sequence). The V gene lost 2 bases and the J gene lost 5 bases, with 10 bases spanning the gap. The CDR3 covers 13 residues. The CDR3 bases are TGTGCCAGCAGCTTTCGGGGCGACGAGACCCAGTACTTC. Encoded protein: CASSFRGDETQYF.

This clonotype showed up many times. V is TRBV11-1 and J is TRBJ2-1, with 14 bases lining up with TRBD2. The CDR3 sequence is 17 residues long. CDR1 is SGHAT and CDR2 is FQDESV in the germline V gene (reference sequence). J lost 5 bases, V lost 2 bases, and 5 bases had no gene match. This CDR3 is CASSLRKGLAGDNEQFF. The CDR3 nucleotides read TGTGCCAGCAGCTTACGAAAGGGACTAGCGGGAGACAATGAGCAGTTCTTC.

This clonotype was observed a handful of times. The genes are TRBV27 and TRBJ1-6, with D possibly matching TRBD1 (5 bases). Deletions cut 4 bases from V and 8 bases from J, with 12 bases between. The CDR3 is 14 residues long. CDR1 is MNHEY and CDR2 is SMNVEV in the germline V gene (reference sequence). The CDR3 nucleotides are TGTGCCAGCAGTTGGGGGACTACATATTCACCCCTCCACTTT. It specifies CASSWGTTYSPLHF.

The rearrangement joins TRBV18 to TRBJ2-3; D may be TRBD1 (6 bases). CDR1 is KGHSH, CDR2 LQKENI, per germline. CDR3 length: 15 residues. V was cut by 3 bases and J by 0 bases, with 10 bases left in between. The CDR3 is CASSPPRGSTDTQYF. In nucleotides, the CDR3 is TGTGCCAGCTCACCCCCCAGGGGTAGCACAGATACGCAGTATTTT.

This clonotype was seen many times. V is TRBV2 and J is TRBJ2-2; a possible D gene is TRBD2 (5 bases). The CDR3 covers 13 residues. Germline CDR1 is SNHLY and CDR2 is FYNNEI. V lost 8 bases to trimming and J lost 8 bases, with 15 bases between them. CDR3 coding DNA: TGTGCCAGCGGGAGAACTCGTTTGGGGGAGCTGTTTTTT. It codes for CASGRTRLGELFF.

The chain employs TRBV27 and TRBJ1-5; tentatively, D is TRBD1 (6 bases). CDR1 and CDR2 from the germline V gene are MNHEY and SMNVEV (reference sequence). V was trimmed by 2 bases and J by 2 bases, leaving 19 bases between them. The CDR3 runs to 18 residues. As DNA, the CDR3 is TGTGCCAGCAGTTTAGCCCCAAACAGGGTTCGGGGCAATCAGCCCCAGCATTTT. Residues: CASSLAPNRVRGNQPQHF.

This clonotype came up a few times. The chain combines TRBV28 with TRBJ2-2; D is perhaps TRBD1 or TRBD2 (5 bases each). V shed 2 bases and J shed 6 bases, with 13 bases lying between them. Germline V lookup: CDR1 MDHEN, CDR2 SYDVKM. The CDR3 sequence is 15 residues long. CDR3 amino acids: CASSLGGGLAGELFF. The CDR3 bases are TGTGCCAGCAGTTTAGGGGGTGGGCTCGCCGGGGAGCTGTTTTTT.

This clonotype was seen only a few times. A single base separates this from a much larger clone, so it may be a read error. The rearrangement links TRBV12-3 or TRBV12-4 to TRBJ1-6; 10 nucleotides line up with TRBD1. The CDR3 runs to 15 residues. In DNA, the CDR3 is TGTACCAGCAGTCCGAGGACAGGGGGTAATTCACCCCTCCACTTT. Translating gives CTSSPRTGGNSPLHF.

This clonotype was observed a few times. This chain links TRBV11-3 with TRBJ1-4; D is possibly TRBD1 (6 bases). The CDR3 has 13 amino acids. V was clipped by 5 bases and J by 7 bases, with 11 bases between them. Germline V gives CDR1 SGHNT, CDR2 YENEEA. CDR3: CASSTRGGEKLFF. The CDR3 DNA sequence: TGTGCCAGCAGCACGAGGGGGGGTGAAAAACTGTTTTTT.

This clonotype was counted ten times or more. The chain employs TRBV12-3 or TRBV12-4 and TRBJ2-7; D is tentatively TRBD1 or TRBD2 (6 bases each). This CDR3 region has 16 residues. Trimming cost V 4 bases and J 2 bases, with 18 bases left between them. The chain's CDR3 is CASSSIGAGQAYEQYF. In DNA, the CDR3 is TGTGCCAGCAGTTCCATTGGGGCGGGACAAGCCTACGAGCAGTACTTC.

The chain is built from TRBV20-1 and TRBJ2-4, with TRBD1 as a possible D gene (5 bases). The germline V gene encodes CDR1 DFQATT and CDR2 SNEGSKA (reference sequence). The CDR3 sequence is 15 residues long. The V end was cut by 1 base, the J end by 1 base, with 11 bases between. The CDR3 sequence: CSARVGAVAKNIQYF. In DNA, the CDR3 is TGCAGTGCTAGAGTTGGGGCGGTGGCCAAAAACATTCAGTACTTC.

This clonotype was counted at least ten times. J is TRBJ2-3 and V is TRBV28; no definite D call. The V gene lost 8 bases and the J gene lost 2 bases, with 17 bases spanning the gap. CDR1 MDHEN and CDR2 SYDVKM come from the germline V gene. CDR3 size: 15 residues. The CDR3 protein is CASGPRAGNTDTQYF. The CDR3 bases are TGTGCCAGCGGACCTAGGGCAGGAAACACAGATACGCAGTATTTT.

The CDR3 protein is CASSPNTGEDGANVLTF. DNA for the CDR3: TGTGCCAGCAGCCCGAATACAGGGGAGGATGGGGCCAACGTCCTGACTTTC. V and J are TRBV11-2 and TRBJ2-6, with a weak D call TRBD1 (7 bases). The germline V gene has CDR1 SGHAT and CDR2 FQNNGV. This CDR3 is built from 17 residues. The V end lost 5 bases, the J end lost 3 bases, and 17 bases lay between the germline ends.

This clonotype was detected only a few times. The rearrangement joins TRBV9 to TRBJ2-1; the match to TRBD2 covers 8 bases. V dropped 2 bases and J dropped 4; count of bases not matched to a gene: 14. The CDR3 runs to 18 residues. CDR1 is SGDLS and CDR2 is YYNGEE in the germline V gene. The CDR3 DNA reads TGTGCCAGCAGCGTGGAGGGGCTAGGCGGGGGGAAATACAATGAGCAGTTCTTC. The encoded protein is CASSVEGLGGGKYNEQFF.

V usage is TRBV25-1 and J usage is TRBJ2-1; 12 nucleotides agree with TRBD2. The trim removed 1 base at V and 3 bases at J, leaving 13 bases unmatched. This CDR3 comprises 20 residues. Germline V gene sequence: CDR1 MGHDK, CDR2 SYGVNS. The CDR3 region is CASSESGTSGSWGVYNEQFF. Here the CDR3 DNA reads TGTGCCAGCAGTGAATCCGGGACTAGCGGGTCTTGGGGGGTCTACAATGAGCAGTTCTTC.

There are a few counts of this clonotype. The J gene is TRBJ2-7, the V gene TRBV18; 9 bases agree with TRBD2. Germline CDR1 reads KGHSH; CDR2 reads LQKENI. Germline trimming cut 2 bases from V and 7 bases from J; bases unmatched to any gene: 9. The CDR3 is 15 residues long. This CDR3 is CASSPTTSGVGEQYF. DNA of the CDR3: TGTGCCAGCTCACCAACGACTAGCGGCGTTGGAGAGCAGTACTTC.

The chain is built from TRBV28 and TRBJ2-7; 8 bases align to TRBD2. The CDR3 contains 15 residues. The germline V gene has CDR1 MDHEN and CDR2 SYDVKM. J was trimmed by 5 bases and V by 6 bases; bases with no gene match: 12. As DNA, the CDR3 is TGTGCCAGCAGCACCCCGGGACTAGTCGTCGACGAGCAGTACTTC. Its translation: CASSTPGLVVDEQYF.

Remarks on this clonotype: This may be a read error, as it is one base from a much larger clone. This rearrangement joins TRBV12-3 or TRBV12-4 to TRBJ1-2; D gene uncertain. This CDR3 is 13 amino acids long. CDR3 sequence (DNA): TGTACCAGCAGTTCGCAGTCATCGGCCGGCTACACCTTC. It yields the protein CTSSSQSSAGYTF.

This chain uses TRBV5-1 with TRBJ2-3; D is possibly TRBD2 (5 bases). This CDR3 contains 17 residues. Germline V gives CDR1 SGHRS, CDR2 YFSETQ. V gave up 0 bases and J gave up 2 bases, with 16 bases separating them. The CDR3 DNA sequence: TGCGCCAGCAGCTTGGCCGAGGGTCCCGAGGTCACAGATACGCAGTATTTT. Amino acid sequence: CASSLAEGPEVTDTQYF.

There are a few counts of this clonotype. The V call is TRBV19, the J call TRBJ1-5, with D possibly TRBD1 on 5 matching bases. Germline V gives CDR1 LNHDA, CDR2 SQIVND (reference sequence). The CDR3 is made up of 14 amino acids. With 11 bases removed from V and 7 bases from J, the gap between germline ends came to 21 bases. CDR3 residues: CASQSRRVDQPQHF. As DNA, the CDR3 is TGTGCCTCACAGTCACGCAGGGTGGACCAGCCCCAGCATTTT.

This clonotype was detected only a few times. The rearrangement links TRBV5-1 to TRBJ2-1; D perhaps matches TRBD1 (6 bases). The CDR3 is 16 amino acids. With 1 base removed from V and 9 bases from J, the gap between germline ends came to 20 bases. Germline V CDR1 and CDR2: SGHRS, YFSETQ. CDR3 residues: CASSLSGQVGISEQFF. Written as DNA, the CDR3 is TGCGCCAGCAGCTTGTCGGGACAAGTAGGGATCAGTGAGCAGTTCTTC.

The chain couples TRBV7-2 to TRBJ2-1; D unresolved. Trimming took 3 bases from V and 3 from J, leaving 15 bases between them. The CDR3 totals 16 residues. Germline values: CDR1 SGHTA, CDR2 FQGNSA. This CDR3 is CASSFTTPRVYNEQFF. The CDR3, as DNA: TGTGCCAGCAGCTTCACGACCCCTAGGGTCTACAATGAGCAGTTCTTC. Filled out from reference TRBV7-2 and TRBJ2-1, the complete variable domain reads GAGVSQSPSNKVTEKGKDVELRCDPISGHTALYWYRQSLGQGLEFLIYFQGNSAPDKSGLPSDRFSAERTGGSVSTLTIQRTQQEDSAVYLCASSFTTPRVYNEQFFGPGTRLTVL.

This clonotype showed up many times. J is TRBJ1-1 and V is TRBV6-4; D possibly corresponds to TRBD1 (6 bases). Germline CDR1 and CDR2: MRHNA and SNTAGT. The CDR3 length is 14 residues. V was cut by 4 bases and J by 2 bases, with 11 bases left in between. CDR3 loop: CASSVSGANTEAFF. The CDR3 coding sequence is TGTGCCAGCAGTGTTTCAGGGGCAAACACTGAAGCTTTCTTT.

This clonotype showed up many times. This rearrangement joins TRBV7-2 to TRBJ2-1; 13 bases line up with TRBD2. Germline V gene sequence: CDR1 SGHTA, CDR2 FQGNSA. This CDR3 region has 18 residues. Losses at the gene ends were 5 bases for V and 6 bases for J; bases not matched to a gene: 13. In DNA, the CDR3 is TGTGCCAGCAGCCTGAGGACTAGCGGGAGCCCGCCGCGCAATGAGCAGTTCTTC. Translated: CASSLRTSGSPPRNEQFF.

In this sample, this clonotype turned up a few times. The chain recombines TRBV28 with TRBJ1-5; TRBD1 is a possible D gene (5 bases). This CDR3 is 19 amino acids long. The ends were cut back, 3 bases at V and 1 base at J, with 22 bases in the middle. CDR1 and CDR2 (germline): MDHEN, SYDVKM. CDR3 residues: CASSFFVFRSGPSNQPQHF. CDR3 in DNA: TGTGCCAGCAGTTTTTTTGTTTTTCGATCGGGGCCAAGCAATCAGCCCCAGCATTTT.

This clonotype was detected a few times. This chain connects TRBV6-1 to TRBJ1-3; D is perhaps TRBD1 (5 bases). Trimming shortened V by 7 bases and J by 4 bases, and 11 bases separated the two germline ends. From germline, CDR1 is MNHNS and CDR2 SASEGT. The CDR3 is 13 residues long. The CDR3 here is CASKYRGGNTIYF. For the CDR3, the DNA is TGTGCCAGCAAGTATAGGGGAGGAAACACCATATATTTT.